This entry lists 5 T cell receptor beta chains sequenced from one sample in a study of response to subunit inactivated influenza vaccine. One entry per CDR3 protein results from TCRdb running MiXCR on the RT-PCR reads. This sample has just under 550,000 distinct CDR3 sequences, with approximately 22% found just once. These data were likewise used in another study, on T cells expressing NK-cell markers. Per that paper: The TCR beta cDNA came from 5'RACE template switching with UMIs.

The material was CD4+ T cells sorted from PBMCs, obtained roughly 12 days after vaccination. These receptors all come from a man aged 45-60 years who received an inactivated influenza vaccine.

This chain joins TRBV20-1 and TRBJ2-2; D perhaps matches TRBD2 (5 bases). The V and J ends lost 1 base and 0 bases respectively, with 6 bases between them. The germline gives CDR1 DFQATT, CDR2 SNEGSKA (reference sequence). The CDR3 has 14 residues. CDR3 in amino acids: CSARGGSNTGELFF. The CDR3, as DNA: TGCAGTGCTAGAGGAGGGTCGAACACCGGGGAGCTGTTTTTT.

The J gene is TRBJ1-1, the V gene TRBV30; D remains ambiguous. Trimming removed 0 bases at V and 11 bases at J, with 10 bases between. Germline CDR1 and CDR2: GTSNPN and SVGIG (reference sequence). CDR3 length: 11 amino acids. In DNA form, the CDR3 reads TGTGCCTGGAGTGTACGGTTCAGGGCTTTCTTT. It specifies CAWSVRFRAFF. Full variable domain (remainder filled in from reference TRBV30 and TRBJ1-1): SQTIHQWPATLVQPVGSPLSLECTVEGTSNPNLYWYRQAAGRGLQLLFYSVGIGQISSEVPQNLSASRPQDRQFILSSKKLLLSDSGFYLCAWSVRFRAFFGQGTRLTVV.

This clonotype was observed a single time. The final CDR3 position lacks the conserved phenylalanine or tryptophan, pointing to a likely read error. The chain employs TRBV28 and TRBJ1-4; D might be TRBD1 (6 bases). Trimming shortened V by 7 bases and J by 7 bases, and 19 bases separated the two germline ends. Germline CDR1 and CDR2: MDHEN and SYDVKM. The CDR3 totals 15 residues. CDR3 in amino acids: CASTPRGGWGEKLFY. The CDR3 DNA is TGTGCCAGCACCCCGCGGGGGGGCTGGGGTGAAAAACTGTTTTAT.

J is TRBJ2-5 and V is TRBV6-2 or TRBV6-3; D is perhaps TRBD2 (6 bases). V shed 7 bases and J shed 5 bases, with 20 bases lying between them. This CDR3 contains 15 residues. Germline CDR1 reads MNHEY; CDR2 reads SVGEGT. This CDR3 reads CASNHRGTRVETQYF. CDR3 nucleotides: TGTGCCAGCAACCACCGCGGGACCCGGGTGGAGACCCAGTACTTC.

The sample holds one count of this clonotype. The rearrangement links TRBV2 to TRBJ2-7; TRBD1 matches at 9 bases. This CDR3 spans 12 amino acids. The germline V gene has CDR1 SNHLY and CDR2 FYNNEI. The J segment lost 12 bases and the V segment lost 0 bases, leaving 3 bases of the junction unmatched. CDR3 sequence: CASSEARTGAYF. As DNA, the CDR3 is TGTGCCAGCAGTGAAGCCAGGACAGGGGCGTACTTC.